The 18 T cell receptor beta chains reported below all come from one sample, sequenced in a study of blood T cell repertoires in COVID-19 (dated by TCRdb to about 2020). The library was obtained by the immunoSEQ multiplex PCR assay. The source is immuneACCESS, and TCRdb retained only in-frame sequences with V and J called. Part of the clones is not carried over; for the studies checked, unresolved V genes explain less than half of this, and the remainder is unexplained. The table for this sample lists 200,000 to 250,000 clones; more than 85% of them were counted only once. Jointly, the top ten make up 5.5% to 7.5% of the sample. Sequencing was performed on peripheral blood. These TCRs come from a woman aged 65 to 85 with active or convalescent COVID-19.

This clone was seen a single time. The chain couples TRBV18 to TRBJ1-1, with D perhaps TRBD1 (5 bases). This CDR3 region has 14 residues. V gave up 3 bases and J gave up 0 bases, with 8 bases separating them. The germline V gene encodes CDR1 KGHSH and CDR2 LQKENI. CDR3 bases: TGTGCCAGCTCACCGGGGGACTTGAACACTGAAGCTTTCTTT. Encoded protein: CASSPGDLNTEAFF.

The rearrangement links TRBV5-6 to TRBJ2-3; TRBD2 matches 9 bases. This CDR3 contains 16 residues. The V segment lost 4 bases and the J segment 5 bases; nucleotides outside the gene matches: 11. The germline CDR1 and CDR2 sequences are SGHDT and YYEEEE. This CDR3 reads CASSSLLAGLGDTQYF. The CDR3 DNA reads TGTGCCAGCAGCAGTCTCCTAGCGGGGTTGGGAGATACGCAGTATTTT.

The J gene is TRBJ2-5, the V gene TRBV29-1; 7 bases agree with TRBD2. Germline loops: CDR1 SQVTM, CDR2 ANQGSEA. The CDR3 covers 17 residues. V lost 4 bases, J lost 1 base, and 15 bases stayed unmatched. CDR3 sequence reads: CSVGGLSFTPSQETQYF. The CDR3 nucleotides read TGCAGCGTTGGGGGACTATCATTCACCCCTTCCCAAGAGACCCAGTACTTC.

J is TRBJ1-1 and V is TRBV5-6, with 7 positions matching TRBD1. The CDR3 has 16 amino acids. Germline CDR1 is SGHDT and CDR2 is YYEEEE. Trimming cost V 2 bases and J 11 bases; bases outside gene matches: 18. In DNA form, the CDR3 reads TGTGCCAGCAGCTTACAGCTCCGGGACAGCGATAGGGACGCTTTCTTT. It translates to CASSLQLRDSDRDAFF.

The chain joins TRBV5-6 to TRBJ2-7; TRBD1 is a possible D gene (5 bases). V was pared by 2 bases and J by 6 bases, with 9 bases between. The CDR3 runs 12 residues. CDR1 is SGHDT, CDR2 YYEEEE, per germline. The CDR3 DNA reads TGTGCCAGCAGCTTCGCAGGGATCGAGCAGTACTTC. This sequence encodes CASSFAGIEQYF.

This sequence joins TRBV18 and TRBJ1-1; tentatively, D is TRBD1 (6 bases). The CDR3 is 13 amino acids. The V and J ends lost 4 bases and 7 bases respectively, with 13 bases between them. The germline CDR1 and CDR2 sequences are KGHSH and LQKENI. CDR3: CASSQHRDREAFF. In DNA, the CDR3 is TGTGCCAGCTCACAACACAGGGACCGTGAAGCTTTCTTT.

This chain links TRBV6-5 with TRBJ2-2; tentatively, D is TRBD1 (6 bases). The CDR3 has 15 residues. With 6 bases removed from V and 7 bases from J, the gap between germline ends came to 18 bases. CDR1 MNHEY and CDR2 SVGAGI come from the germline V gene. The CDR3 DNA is TGTGCCAGCAGCTATATGACAGGCCTCGACGGGGAGCTGTTTTTT. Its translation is CASSYMTGLDGELFF.

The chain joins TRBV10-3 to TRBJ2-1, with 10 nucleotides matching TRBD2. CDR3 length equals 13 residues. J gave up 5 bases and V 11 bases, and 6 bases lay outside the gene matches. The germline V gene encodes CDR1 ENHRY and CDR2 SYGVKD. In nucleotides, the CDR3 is TGTGCCGTTCAGCGGGGGGGGAACAATGAGCAGTTCTTC. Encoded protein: CAVQRGGNNEQFF.

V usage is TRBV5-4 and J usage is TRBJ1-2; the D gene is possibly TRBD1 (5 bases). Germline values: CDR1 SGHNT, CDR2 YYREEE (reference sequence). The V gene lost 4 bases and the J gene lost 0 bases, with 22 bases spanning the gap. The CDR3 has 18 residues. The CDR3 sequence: CASSAGRGREGANYGYTF. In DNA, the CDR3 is TGTGCCAGCAGCGCCGGTAGGGGTAGGGAAGGGGCTAACTATGGCTACACCTTC.

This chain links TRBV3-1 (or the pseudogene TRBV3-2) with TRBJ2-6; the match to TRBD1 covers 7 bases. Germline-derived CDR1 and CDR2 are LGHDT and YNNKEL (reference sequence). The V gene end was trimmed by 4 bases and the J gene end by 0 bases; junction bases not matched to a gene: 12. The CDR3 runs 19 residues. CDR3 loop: CASSPGDGQVPSGANVLTF. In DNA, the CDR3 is TGTGCCAGCAGCCCTGGAGACGGACAGGTCCCCTCTGGGGCCAACGTCCTGACTTTC.

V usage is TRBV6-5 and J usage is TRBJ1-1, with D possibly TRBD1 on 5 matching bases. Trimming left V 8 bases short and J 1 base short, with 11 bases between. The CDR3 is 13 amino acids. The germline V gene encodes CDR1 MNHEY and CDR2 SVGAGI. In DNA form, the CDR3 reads TGTGCCAGCTCACGGGGGGAGAACACTGAAGCTTTCTTT. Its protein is CASSRGENTEAFF.

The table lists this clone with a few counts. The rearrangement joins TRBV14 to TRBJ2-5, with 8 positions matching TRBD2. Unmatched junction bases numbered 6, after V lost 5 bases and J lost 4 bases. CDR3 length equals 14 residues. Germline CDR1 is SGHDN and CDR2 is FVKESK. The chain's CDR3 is CASSVSSGGETQYF. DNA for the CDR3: TGTGCCAGCAGCGTATCGAGCGGGGGAGAGACCCAGTACTTC.

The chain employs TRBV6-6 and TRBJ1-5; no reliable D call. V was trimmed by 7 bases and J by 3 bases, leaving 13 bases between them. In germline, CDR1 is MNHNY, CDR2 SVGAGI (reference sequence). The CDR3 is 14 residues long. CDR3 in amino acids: CASTERRYNQPQHF. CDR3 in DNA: TGTGCCAGCACCGAAAGGAGGTACAATCAGCCCCAGCATTTT.

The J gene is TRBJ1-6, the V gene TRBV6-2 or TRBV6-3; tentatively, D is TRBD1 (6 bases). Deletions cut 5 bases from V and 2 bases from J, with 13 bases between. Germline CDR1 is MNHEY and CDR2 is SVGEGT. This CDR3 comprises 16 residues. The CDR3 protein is CASSTPGVAYNSPLHF. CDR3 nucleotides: TGTGCCAGCAGTACTCCAGGGGTCGCCTATAATTCACCCCTCCACTTT.

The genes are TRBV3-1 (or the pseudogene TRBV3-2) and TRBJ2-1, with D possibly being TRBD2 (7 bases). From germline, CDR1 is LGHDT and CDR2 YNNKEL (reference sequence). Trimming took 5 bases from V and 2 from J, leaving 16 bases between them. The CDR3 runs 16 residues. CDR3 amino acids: CASSERGGTTYNEQFF. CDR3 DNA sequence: TGTGCCAGCAGCGAAAGGGGGGGGACAACCTACAATGAGCAGTTCTTC.

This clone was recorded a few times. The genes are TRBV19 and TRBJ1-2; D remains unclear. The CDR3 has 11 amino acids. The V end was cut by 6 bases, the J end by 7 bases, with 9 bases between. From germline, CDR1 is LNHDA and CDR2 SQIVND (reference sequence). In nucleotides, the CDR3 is TGTGCCAGTAGCCCCGGAGTTGGCTACACCTTC. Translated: CASSPGVGYTF.

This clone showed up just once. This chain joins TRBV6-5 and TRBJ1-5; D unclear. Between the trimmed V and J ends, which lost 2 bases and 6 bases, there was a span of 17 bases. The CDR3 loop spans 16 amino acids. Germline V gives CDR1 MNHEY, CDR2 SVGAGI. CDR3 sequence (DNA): TGTGCCAGCAGTTACCCCCTAGGGAGGGCGAGTCAGCCCCAGCATTTT. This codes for CASSYPLGRASQPQHF.

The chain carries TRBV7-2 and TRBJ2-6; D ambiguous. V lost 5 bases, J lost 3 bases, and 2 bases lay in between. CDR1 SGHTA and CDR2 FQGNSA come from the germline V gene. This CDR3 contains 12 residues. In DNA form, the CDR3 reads TGTGCCAGCAGCCTTGGGGCCAACGTCCTGACTTTC. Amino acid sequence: CASSLGANVLTF.